These 5 T cell receptor beta chains share one sample of origin, sequenced in a study of T-cell reconstitution after alpha-beta-depleted transplantation in children. The TCRbeta library incorporated unique molecular identifiers. TCRdb re-derived calls from the PCR reads in MiXCR, one entry per CDR3 protein. The sample records approximately 190,000 distinct CDR3 sequences, 7% to 9% being singletons. The specimen was PBMCs, mostly from graft donor cells, collected 360 days after TCRalphabeta/CD19-depleted stem cell transplant. The receptors shown here come from a male patient between 2 and 10 years old who had a stem cell transplant for acute myeloid leukemia, so the T cells may come from the graft donor.

The chain combines TRBV7-2 with TRBJ2-7; 14 bases are a match to TRBD2. The CDR3 totals 17 residues. With 5 bases clipped from V and 0 bases from J, the junction kept 6 bases outside the gene matches. Germline V gene lookup returns CDR1 SGHTA and CDR2 FQGNSA. The CDR3 DNA is TGTGCCAGCAGCCCGGGACTAGCGGGAGCCCCCTCCTACGAGCAGTACTTC. Translation gives CASSPGLAGAPSYEQYF.

The chain combines TRBV7-9 with TRBJ1-2; tentative D call: TRBD1 (6 bases). Deletions cut 7 bases from V and 2 bases from J, with 8 bases between. This CDR3 contains 12 residues. Germline V CDR1 and CDR2: SEHNR, FQNEAQ (reference sequence). The CDR3: CASTGENYGYTF. The CDR3, as DNA: TGTGCCAGCACAGGGGAGAACTATGGCTACACCTTC.

This clonotype appeared a few times. V gene TRBV6-1 combines with J gene TRBJ2-2; 11 positions agree with TRBD2. The CDR3 has 16 amino acids. The germline V gene encodes CDR1 MNHNS and CDR2 SASEGT. Trimming at V came to 8 bases and at J to 4 bases, leaving 9 bases not matched to a gene. CDR3 in DNA: TGTGCCAGCGAATATAGCGGGAGGGGGGGCACCGGGGAGCTGTTTTTT. Translation: CASEYSGRGGTGELFF.

The table lists this clonotype with many counts. The CDR3 sequence is CASSQDYQLLGTEAFF. CDR3 coding DNA: TGTGCCAGCAGCCAAGATTATCAACTGCTAGGGACTGAAGCTTTCTTT. The chain has TRBV4-2 and TRBJ1-1; no clear D. Germline CDR1 is LGHNA and CDR2 is YNFKEQ. V was clipped by 0 bases and J by 5 bases, with 16 bases between them. The CDR3 runs 16 residues.

With regard to this clonotype: An end of the junction differs from the germline gene, which may be a read error. The chain joins TRBV4-3 to TRBJ2-5, with a possible D match to TRBD1 (7 bases). Germline assignment: CDR1 LGHNA and CDR2 YSLEER. This CDR3 has 13 residues. The CDR3 sequence: CASSEEQGGTQYF. CDR3 bases: TGCGCCAGCAGCGAAGAGCAGGGGGGGACCCAGTACTTC.